These 5 T cell receptor beta chains share one sample of origin, sequenced in a study of blood T cell repertoires in COVID-19 (dated by TCRdb to about 2020). The library was obtained by the immunoSEQ multiplex PCR assay. As stored in TCRdb, this immuneACCESS dataset retains in-frame rearrangements with V and J assigned. A fraction of the clones does not appear; measured against another copy, unresolved V genes explain less than half of the discrepancy, and the remainder lacks a known reason. In this sample the table shows about 62,000 clones, around 66% of which occur a single time. 51% of the sample is taken by the ten largest. The source material was PBMCs or T cells enriched from blood (not recorded which). The receptors shown here come from a woman aged 55-75 years who had been exposed to COVID-19.

The chain is built from TRBV4-3 and TRBJ2-7, with D uncertain. Trimming stripped 0 bases from V and 3 bases from J, with 6 bases between. Germline lookup yields CDR1 LGHNA and CDR2 YSLEER. This CDR3 has 13 amino acids. Here the CDR3 DNA reads TGCGCCAGCAGCCAAGAAGTGCGCTACGAGCAGTACTTC. This sequence encodes CASSQEVRYEQYF.

V gene TRBV15 combines with J gene TRBJ1-1; perhaps TRBD1 as D (6 bases). V lost 0 bases and J 8 bases, leaving 10 bases between the germline ends. Germline CDR1 reads LNHNV; CDR2 reads YYDKDF (reference sequence). This CDR3 contains 13 residues. CDR3 in amino acids: CATSRDDRTEAFF. CDR3 DNA sequence: TGTGCCACCAGCAGAGACGACAGGACCGAAGCTTTCTTT.

This clone was found a few times. The chain carries TRBV19 and TRBJ2-7; 11 nucleotides align to TRBD2. V dropped 4 bases and J dropped 2; count of bases not matched to a gene: 4. Germline values: CDR1 LNHDA, CDR2 SQIVND (reference sequence). The CDR3 contains 15 residues. The CDR3 bases are TGTGCCAGTAGTACCGCTAGCGGGGGGACCTACGAGCAGTACTTC. It is translated as CASSTASGGTYEQYF.

This clone was seen a few times. This CDR3 is CASSEAPRGESETQYF. In nucleotides, the CDR3 is TGTGCCAGCAGTGAAGCGCCTCGGGGAGAATCAGAGACCCAGTACTTC. This rearrangement joins TRBV2 to TRBJ2-5, with a possible D match to TRBD2 (5 bases). The V gene lost 0 bases and the J gene lost 4 bases, with 15 bases spanning the gap. The CDR3 runs 16 residues. Germline CDR1 SNHLY, CDR2 FYNNEI. The variable domain in full, completed from reference TRBV2 and TRBJ2-5, reads EPEVTQTPSHQVTQMGQEVILRCVPISNHLYFYWYRQILGQKVEFLVSFYNNEISEKSEIFDDQFSVERPDGSNFTLKIRSTKLEDSAMYFCASSEAPRGESETQYFGPGTRLLVL.

This chain uses TRBV20-1 with TRBJ1-2; D is undetermined. The V gene's germline CDR1 is DFQATT and CDR2 SNEGSKA (reference sequence). This CDR3 has 11 residues. The V end lost 3 bases, the J end lost 4 bases, and 6 bases lay between the germline ends. DNA for the CDR3: TGCAGTGCTAGTAGCCCCTATGGCTACACCTTC. Protein sequence: CSASSPYGYTF.